A selection of T cell receptor beta chains follows, all from one sample in a study of molecular identifiers for immune sequencing clone quantification. TCRdb re-called the PCR reads with MiXCR, one entry per CDR3 protein. This table has about 36,000 distinct CDR3 sequences, about 18% appearing once. Material for sequencing was naive CD8+ T cells from blood, with Jurkat cell RNA spiked in. These receptors all stem from a human donor in good health. Some libraries in this study had Jurkat cell RNA spiked in. Both conserved end residues are part of each CDR3. D genes are given only for firm matches. Rows give clone size only sometimes, using once, few, many, or a class for an expanded clone.

d_call | j_call | v_call | clone_size | cdr3_nt | cdr3_aa
- | TRBJ2-5 | TRBV7-9 | - | TGTGCCAGCAGCTCCGATCGGTATCAAGAGACCCAGTACTTC | CASSSDRYQETQYF
TRBD2 | TRBJ2-7 | TRBV20-1 | many | TGCAGTGTTCCAGCGGGAGGGCCTTGGGAGCAGTACTTC | CSVPAGGPWEQYF
- | TRBJ2-1 | TRBV12-5 | few | TGTGCTAGTGGTTTCAACCGGGACCCGAAGAGGAGCTCCTACAATGAGCAGTTCTTC | CASGFNRDPKRSSYNEQFF
TRBD1 | TRBJ2-2 | TRBV28 | many | TGTGCCAGCAGTCCTCGGGACAGGGGGAACACCGGGGAGCTGTTTTTT | CASSPRDRGNTGELFF
- | TRBJ2-7 | TRBV20-1 | - | TGCAGTGCTGGGGCTGAAGGTCCAACATACGAGTGGCAGTACTTC | CSAGAEGPTYEWQYF
- | TRBJ2-1 | TRBV3-1 | few | TGTGCCAGCAGCCAACCAGGTTACAATGAGCAGTTCTTC | CASSQPGYNEQFF
- | TRBJ1-5 | TRBV28 | - | TGTGCCAGCAGTTTCACTCAGCCCCAGCATTTT | CASSFTQPQHF
- | TRBJ2-7 | TRBV5-4 | many | TGTGCCAGCAGCTTCGGGGTCGGAGAGCAGTACTTC | CASSFGVGEQYF
- | TRBJ1-2 | TRBV9 | many | TGTGTCAGCAGCGGGACACTCTATGGCTACACCTTC | CVSSGTLYGYTF
- | TRBJ2-1 | TRBV7-2 | - | TGTACCACCCGGGATTTAAATGAGCAGTTCTTC | CTTRDLNEQFF
- | TRBJ2-5 | TRBV4-3 | many | TGCGCCAGCAGCCAAGTGTCGGGCCGCCAAGAGACCCAGTACTTC | CASSQVSGRQETQYF
- | TRBJ2-2 | TRBV4-3 | many | TGCGCCAGCAGCCAAGATTCAGGGTCCGGGGAGCTGTTTTTT | CASSQDSGSGELFF
- | TRBJ2-3 | TRBV4-1 | many | TGCGCCAGCCGACCCTCTCAGCTCACAGATACGCAGTATTTT | CASRPSQLTDTQYF
TRBD1 | TRBJ1-2 | TRBV20-1 | many | TGCAGTGCTAGAGCCTTTACCGGGACAGGGAAGAATGTCGACTATGGCTACACCTTC | CSARAFTGTGKNVDYGYTF
- | TRBJ2-3 | TRBV28 | - | TGTGCCAGCAGGACTCCCGAAGGTGTAAGCGGATTCACAGATACGCAGTATTTT | CASRTPEGVSGFTDTQYF
TRBD1 | TRBJ1-5 | TRBV19 | many | TGTGCCAGTAGTATTACAGGGGTAGGGCAGCCCCAGCATTTT | CASSITGVGQPQHF
- | TRBJ2-7 | TRBV28 | many | TGTGCCAGCAGTTTCCCCATCTACGAGCAGTACTTC | CASSFPIYEQYF
- | TRBJ2-7 | TRBV4-3 | many | TGCGCCAGCAGCCAAGAGATAGGGCTATCCTACGAGCAGTACTTC | CASSQEIGLSYEQYF
- | TRBJ2-2 | TRBV9 | many | TGTGCCAGCAGCGTAGGGGGCATCGGGGAGCTGTTTTTT | CASSVGGIGELFF
- | TRBJ1-5 | TRBV19 | many | TGTGCCAGTAGTATAACAGAATATAGCAATCAGCCCCAGCATTTT | CASSITEYSNQPQHF
- | TRBJ2-2 | TRBV28 | - | TGTGCCAGCAGTCTCGCGGGGCGACCAGAGCTGTTTTTT | CASSLAGRPELFF
TRBD1 | TRBJ1-2 | TRBV12-5 | many | TGTGCTAGTGGTTCAAATGAAGACAGGGGGTCCCTCGGCTACACCTTC | CASGSNEDRGSLGYTF
- | TRBJ1-4 | TRBV4-1 | many | TGCGCCAGCAGCGACTTTGAGGAAAAACTGTTTTTT | CASSDFEEKLFF
- | TRBJ1-5 | TRBV4-2 | many | TGTGCCAGCAGCCCTATGATGGGGTACAGCAATCAGCCCCAGCATTTT | CASSPMMGYSNQPQHF
- | TRBJ2-1 | TRBV19 | many | TGTGCCAGTAGTATGTCTTCGGAGCAGTTCTTC | CASSMSSEQFF
- | TRBJ1-4 | TRBV7-9 | many | TGTGCCAGCAGCCAAACAGGGTCCAATGAAAAACTGTTTTTT | CASSQTGSNEKLFF
TRBD2 | TRBJ2-7 | TRBV6-2/TRBV6-3 | many | TGTGCCAGCAGTCACAGGACTAGCGGGACCTACGAGCAGTACTTC | CASSHRTSGTYEQYF
- | TRBJ2-7 | TRBV6-5 | many | TGTGCCAGCAGTTACTCGGGGGACGGGAACGAGCAGTACTTC | CASSYSGDGNEQYF
- | TRBJ2-2 | TRBV6-2/TRBV6-3 | many | TGTGCCAGCAGTTACCAGCCCCGCAACAGGGACGATAACACCGGGGAGCTGTTTTTT | CASSYQPRNRDDNTGELFF
- | TRBJ2-2 | TRBV29-1 | - | TGCAGCGTGGGACGGCGAAACACCGGGGAGCCGTTTTTT | CSVGRRNTGEPFF
- | TRBJ1-4 | TRBV18 | many | TGTGCCAGCTCACCTCCTTTTTCTGAAAAACTGTTTTTT | CASSPPFSEKLFF
- | TRBJ2-7 | TRBV28 | - | TGTGCCGTATGGCCCCGGGACACCTCCTACGAGCAGTACTTC | CAVWPRDTSYEQYF
- | TRBJ2-3 | TRBV5-1 | many | TGCGCCAGCAGCCCGACCTACTCAGATACGCAGTATTTT | CASSPTYSDTQYF
- | TRBJ2-7 | TRBV20-1 | many | TGCAGTGCTACTTGGGACGGACACTCCTACGAGCAGTACTTC | CSATWDGHSYEQYF
- | TRBJ2-3 | TRBV2 | many | TGTGCCAGCAGTGGTGGCAGAAAGAGCACAGATACGCAGTATTTT | CASSGGRKSTDTQYF
TRBD2 | TRBJ2-7 | TRBV28 | many | TGTGCCAGCAGCCCACCCGGCAGGGAGGGCTCCTACGAGCAGTACTTC | CASSPPGREGSYEQYF
TRBD1 | TRBJ2-7 | TRBV28 | - | TGTGCCAGCAGTTCCCTGGGGGGACAGGGGCTCCACGAGCAGTACTTC | CASSSLGGQGLHEQYF
TRBD2 | TRBJ2-3 | TRBV3-1 | many | TGTGCCAGCAGCTCCTTCGCGGGCGGGGGAGATACGCAGTATTTT | CASSSFAGGGDTQYF
TRBD2 | TRBJ2-5 | TRBV14 | many | TGTGCCAGCAGCCAAGTCCTAGCGGGGGTTCAAGAGACCCAGTACTTC | CASSQVLAGVQETQYF
- | TRBJ2-1 | TRBV27 | many | TGTGCCAGCAGTTCATCCCCCCCCCACTTCAATGAGCAGTTCTTC | CASSSSPPHFNEQFF
TRBD2 | TRBJ2-7 | TRBV5-1 | - | TGCGCCAGCAGCCCAGGGACTAGCCGGGAGCAGTACTTC | CASSPGTSREQYF
TRBD2 | TRBJ2-5 | TRBV4-3 | many | TGCGCCAGCAGCCAGGGCGCGGAGGCTCCACTAGCGGAGGGAGAGACCCAGTACTTC | CASSQGAEAPLAEGETQYF
TRBD1 | TRBJ2-7 | TRBV7-2 | few | TGTGCCAGCAGCTCGAGGGACAGGGGGACGGAGCAGTACTTC | CASSSRDRGTEQYF
TRBD2 | TRBJ2-7 | TRBV4-3 | many | TGCGCCAGCAGCCAAGGAGTCCGGGGGGAGGAGTACTTC | CASSQGVRGEEYF
TRBD1 | TRBJ2-3 | TRBV11-2 | many | TGTGCCAGCAGCTTAACCCCGGGACAGGGGGCATATACGCAGTATTTT | CASSLTPGQGAYTQYF
- | TRBJ2-2 | TRBV9 | many | TGTGCCAGCAGCGTAGGGAGCACCGGGGAGCTGTTTTTT | CASSVGSTGELFF